Here is one T cell receptor beta chain with its context. The source of the sample is a study of T cell responses to AZD1222 COVID-19 vaccine. The CDR3 has 15 residues. Germline CDR1 SGHDN, CDR2 FVKESK. With V trimmed by 3 bases and J by 1 base, 4 bases remained unmatched. Here immunoSEQ multiplex PCR was the method, and the copy in TCRdb shows in-frame clones only, minus some. The sample includes some 200,000 clones, roughly 91% seen only once; the top ten take 0.99%. The origin of this receptor is an adult in good health. The specimen comprised peripheral blood, sampled on day 0 of AZD1222 vaccination. The chain recombines TRBV14 with TRBJ2-5; TRBD2 matches 8 bases. CDR3 in amino acids: CASSHPGTSQETQYF. The CDR3 bases are TGTGCCAGCAGCCATCCCGGGACTAGCCAAGAGACCCAGTACTTC.